One sample yielded the 6 T cell receptor beta chains listed below, sequenced in a study of T cell repertoires in cytomegalovirus infection. One entry per CDR3 protein results from TCRdb running MiXCR on the reads. The sample lists about 600,000 distinct CDR3 sequences; less than 25% were seen once. The specimen was CD8+ T cells from PBMCs. These receptors originate from a human donor in good health (CMV status not recorded). Some clones in this sample may be carry-over from other donors' samples.

Many counts were recorded for this clonotype. The gene calls are TRBV12-5 and TRBJ2-7, with 10 nucleotides matching TRBD1. Germline V gene sequence: CDR1 LGHNT, CDR2 FRNRAP. V lost 0 bases, J lost 3 bases, and 5 bases stayed unmatched. The CDR3 runs to 16 residues. The CDR3 DNA reads TGTGCTAGTGGTTTGGTCGACAGGGGGCTCTACTACGAGCAGTACTTC. This sequence encodes CASGLVDRGLYYEQYF.

This clonotype occurred a few times. This rearrangement joins TRBV14 to TRBJ2-1, with unresolved D. This CDR3 comprises 14 residues. V gave up 2 bases and J gave up 4 bases, with 9 bases separating them. Germline V CDR1 and CDR2: SGHDN, FVKESK. CDR3 sequence: CASSQSEPYNEQFF. CDR3 sequence (DNA): TGTGCCAGCAGCCAATCTGAGCCGTACAATGAGCAGTTCTTC.

This clonotype was detected only a few times. The chain employs TRBV7-9 and TRBJ1-2; D not resolved. This CDR3 is 14 amino acids long. Germline assignment: CDR1 SEHNR and CDR2 FQNEAQ (reference sequence). Trimming cost V 5 bases and J 9 bases, with 19 bases left between them. The CDR3 sequence: CASSLGGGPSSYTF. The CDR3, as DNA: TGTGCCAGCAGCCTTGGAGGAGGCCCCAGCAGCTACACCTTC.

The chain recombines TRBV5-1 with TRBJ1-4, with a possible D match to TRBD1 (6 bases). V lost 4 bases to trimming and J lost 8 bases, with 18 bases between them. The germline V gene encodes CDR1 SGHRS and CDR2 YFSETQ. The CDR3 extends over 15 amino acids. The CDR3, as DNA: TGCGCCAGCAGCACAACAGGGTCCGCGGGCGAAAAACTGTTTTTT. This codes for CASSTTGSAGEKLFF.

This clonotype was seen at least ten times. The chain uses TRBV7-6 and TRBJ2-1; TRBD2 matches 11 bases. CDR1 and CDR2 from the germline V gene are SGHVS and FNYEAQ. The trim removed 4 bases at V and 4 bases at J, leaving 6 bases unmatched. The CDR3 sequence is 16 residues long. The DNA of the CDR3 is TGTGCCAGCAGCTCTGGTCTAGCGGGGGGATACAATGAGCAGTTCTTC. It encodes CASSSGLAGGYNEQFF.

This clonotype was found a few times. The CDR3, as DNA: TGTGCCAGCAGTTACTCAGGACCCTATAATTCACCCCTCCACTTT. It codes for CASSYSGPYNSPLHF. V and J are TRBV6-5 and TRBJ1-6; D call uncertain. The V end lost 0 bases, the J end lost 2 bases, and 5 bases lay between the germline ends. Germline V gene sequence: CDR1 MNHEY, CDR2 SVGAGI. This CDR3 has 15 amino acids.